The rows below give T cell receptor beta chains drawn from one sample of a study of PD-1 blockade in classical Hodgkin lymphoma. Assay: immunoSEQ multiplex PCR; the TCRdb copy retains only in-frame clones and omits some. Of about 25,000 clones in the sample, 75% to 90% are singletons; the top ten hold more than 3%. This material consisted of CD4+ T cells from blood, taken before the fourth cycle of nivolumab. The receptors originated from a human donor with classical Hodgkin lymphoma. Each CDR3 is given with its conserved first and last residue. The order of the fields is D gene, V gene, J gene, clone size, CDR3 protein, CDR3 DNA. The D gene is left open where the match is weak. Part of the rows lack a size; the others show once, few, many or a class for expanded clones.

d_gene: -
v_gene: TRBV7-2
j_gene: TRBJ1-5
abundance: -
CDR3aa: CASSFTSDSNQPQHF
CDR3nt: TGTGCCAGCAGCTTCACGTCCGATAGCAATCAGCCCCAGCATTTT

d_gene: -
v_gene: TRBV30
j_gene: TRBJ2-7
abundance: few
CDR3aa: CAWGRANEQYF
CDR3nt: TGTGCCTGGGGGAGAGCGAACGAGCAGTACTTC

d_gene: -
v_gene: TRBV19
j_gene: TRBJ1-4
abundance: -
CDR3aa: CASRLDIKSHEKLFF
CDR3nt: TGTGCCAGTAGGCTAGACATAAAATCGCACGAAAAACTGTTTTTT

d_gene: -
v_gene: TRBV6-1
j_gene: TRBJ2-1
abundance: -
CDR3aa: CASREGAGYSYNEQFF
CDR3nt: TGTGCCAGCAGGGAAGGGGCGGGGTACTCCTACAATGAGCAGTTCTTC

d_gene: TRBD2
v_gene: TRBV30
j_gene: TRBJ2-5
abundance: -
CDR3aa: CAWSLAASLYQETQYF
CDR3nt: TGTGCCTGGAGTCTAGCGGCGTCACTGTACCAAGAGACCCAGTACTTC

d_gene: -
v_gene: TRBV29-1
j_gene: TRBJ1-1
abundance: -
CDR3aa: CSAEGGARTEAFF
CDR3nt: TGCAGCGCTGAGGGAGGGGCGAGGACTGAAGCTTTCTTT

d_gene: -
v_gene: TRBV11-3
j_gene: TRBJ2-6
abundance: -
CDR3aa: CASSVTGSAAGANVLTF
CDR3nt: TGTGCCAGCAGCGTCACAGGGTCGGCGGCTGGGGCCAACGTCCTGACTTTC

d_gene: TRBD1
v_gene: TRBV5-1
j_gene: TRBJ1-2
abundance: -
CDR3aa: CASSSGQGDYGYTF
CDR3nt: TGCGCCAGCAGCTCAGGACAGGGAGACTATGGCTACACCTTC

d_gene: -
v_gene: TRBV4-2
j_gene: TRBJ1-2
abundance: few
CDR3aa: CASSLGGQHDGYTF
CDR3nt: TGTGCCAGCAGCCTCGGGGGGCAGCATGATGGCTACACCTTC

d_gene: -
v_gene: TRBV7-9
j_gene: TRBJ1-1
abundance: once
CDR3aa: CASSLKILNTEAFF
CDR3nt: TGTGCCAGCAGCTTAAAAATTTTGAACACTGAAGCTTTCTTT

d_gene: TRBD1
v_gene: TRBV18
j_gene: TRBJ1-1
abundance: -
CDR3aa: CASSPRQGSNTEAFF
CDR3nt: TGTGCCAGCTCACCGAGACAGGGGTCGAACACTGAAGCTTTCTTT

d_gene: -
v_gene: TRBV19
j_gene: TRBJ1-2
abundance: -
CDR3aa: CASSPTGGGGYTF
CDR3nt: TGTGCCAGTAGTCCGACGGGAGGCGGCGGCTACACCTTC

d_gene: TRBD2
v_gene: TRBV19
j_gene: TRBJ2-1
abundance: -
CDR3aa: CASSMVDTSGYNEQFF
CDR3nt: TGTGCCAGTAGTATGGTTGACACTAGCGGCTACAATGAGCAGTTCTTC

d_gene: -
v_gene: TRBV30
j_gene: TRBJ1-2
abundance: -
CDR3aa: CAWSETGTRGYTF
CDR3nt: TGTGCCTGGAGCGAAACAGGGACGCGTGGCTACACCTTC

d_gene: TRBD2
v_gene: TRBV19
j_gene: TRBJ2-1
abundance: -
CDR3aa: CASSKSGLAGENNEQFF
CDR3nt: TGTGCCAGTAGTAAGAGCGGACTAGCGGGGGAAAACAATGAGCAGTTCTTC

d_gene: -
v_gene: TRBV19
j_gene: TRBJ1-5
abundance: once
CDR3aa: CASSGDISSNQPQHF
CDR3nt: TGTGCCAGTAGTGGGGACATTTCGAGCAATCAGCCCCAGCATTTT

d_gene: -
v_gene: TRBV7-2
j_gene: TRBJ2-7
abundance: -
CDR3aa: CASSLANRALSYEQYF
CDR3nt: TGTGCCAGCAGCTTAGCGAACAGGGCACTCAGCTACGAGCAGTACTTC

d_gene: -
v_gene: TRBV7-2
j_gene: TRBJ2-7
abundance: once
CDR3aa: CVSSQNRDSYEQYF
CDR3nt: TGTGTCAGCAGCCAGAACAGGGACTCCTACGAGCAGTACTTC